Sequencing of this T cell receptor beta chain was carried out in a study of blood T cell repertoires in COVID-19. Method: immunoSEQ multiplex PCR; TCRdb's copy keeps in-frame clones and lacks some. Here the sample spans under 200,000 clones, around nine tenths being singletons. Trimming left V 2 bases short and J 4 bases short, with 12 bases between. CDR1 SGHTS and CDR2 YDEGEE come from the germline V gene. The CDR3 is 14 amino acids. Sequenced sample: peripheral blood. The source is a woman in her 70s with COVID-19, enrolled during active disease. The rearrangement joins TRBV5-8 to TRBJ2-5; D perhaps matches TRBD2 (5 bases). The CDR3 DNA is TGTGCCAGCAGCTTCCGGGCCGCGGGAGAGACCCAGTACTTC. Translation gives CASSFRAAGETQYF.